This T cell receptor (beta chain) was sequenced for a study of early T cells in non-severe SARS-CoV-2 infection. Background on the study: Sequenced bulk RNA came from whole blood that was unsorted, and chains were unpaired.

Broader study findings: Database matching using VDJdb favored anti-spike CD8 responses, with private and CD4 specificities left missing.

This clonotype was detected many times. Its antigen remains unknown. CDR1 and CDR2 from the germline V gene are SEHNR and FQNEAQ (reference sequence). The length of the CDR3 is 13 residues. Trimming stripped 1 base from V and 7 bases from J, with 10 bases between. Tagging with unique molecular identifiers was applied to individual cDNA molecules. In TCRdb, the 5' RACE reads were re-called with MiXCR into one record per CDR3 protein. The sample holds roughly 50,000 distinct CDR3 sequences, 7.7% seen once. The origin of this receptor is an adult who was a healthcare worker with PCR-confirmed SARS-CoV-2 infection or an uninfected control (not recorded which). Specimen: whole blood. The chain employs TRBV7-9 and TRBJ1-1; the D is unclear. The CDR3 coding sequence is TGTGCCAGCAGCTTAGTGGTGCAGCTTGAAGCTTTCTTT. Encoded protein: CASSLVVQLEAFF.